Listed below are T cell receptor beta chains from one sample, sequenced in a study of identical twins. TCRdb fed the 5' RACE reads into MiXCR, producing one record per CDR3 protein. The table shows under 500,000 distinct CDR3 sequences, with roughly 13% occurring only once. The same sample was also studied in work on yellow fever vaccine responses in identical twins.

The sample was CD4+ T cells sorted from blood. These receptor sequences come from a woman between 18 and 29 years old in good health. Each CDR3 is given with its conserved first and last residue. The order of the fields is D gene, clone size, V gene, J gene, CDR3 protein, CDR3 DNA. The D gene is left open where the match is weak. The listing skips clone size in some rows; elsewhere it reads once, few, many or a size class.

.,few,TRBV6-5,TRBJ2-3,CASSYPRDSSTDTQYF,TGTGCCAGCAGTTACCCCCGGGACTCTAGCACAGATACGCAGTATTTT
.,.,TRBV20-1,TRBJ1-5,CSARDFGRVGSNQPQHF,TGCAGTGCTAGAGATTTCGGCAGGGTGGGCAGCAATCAGCCCCAGCATTTT
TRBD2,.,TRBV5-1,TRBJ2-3,CASSLSSGGPRDTQYF,TGCGCCAGCAGCTTGAGTAGCGGGGGCCCCCGGGATACGCAGTATTTT
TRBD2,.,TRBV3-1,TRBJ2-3,CACSRTSGGFTDTQYF,TGTGCCTGCAGCCGAACTAGCGGGGGGTTCACAGATACGCAGTATTTT
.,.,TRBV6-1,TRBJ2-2,CASRVRSTGELFF,TGTGCCAGCAGGGTTAGGAGCACCGGGGAGCTGTTTTTT
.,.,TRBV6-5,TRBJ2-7,CASSYPTQGRSYEQYF,TGTGCCAGCAGTTACCCCACCCAGGGACGGAGCTACGAGCAGTACTTC
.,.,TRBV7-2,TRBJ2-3,CASSSDGISDTQYF,TGTGCCAGCAGCTCAGACGGGATTTCAGATACGCAGTATTTT
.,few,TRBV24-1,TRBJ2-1,CATSDLKVDNEQFF,TGTGCCACCAGTGATTTGAAGGTAGACAATGAGCAGTTCTTC
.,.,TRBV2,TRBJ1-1,CASLASVEAFF,TGTGCCAGCCTCGCGAGCGTGGAGGCTTTCTTT
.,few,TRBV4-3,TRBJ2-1,CASSQDRRTTNEQFF,TGCGCCAGCAGCCAAGATCGCAGGACTACAAATGAGCAGTTCTTC
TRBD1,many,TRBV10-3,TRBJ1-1,CAIGQGATEAFF,TGTGCCATCGGACAGGGGGCAACTGAAGCTTTCTTT
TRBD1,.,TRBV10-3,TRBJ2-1,CAITGQGYNEQFF,TGTGCCATCACGGGACAGGGATACAATGAGCAGTTCTTC
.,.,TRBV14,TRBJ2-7,CASSRDAGAYEQYF,TGTGCCAGCAGCCGAGACGCGGGCGCCTACGAGCAGTACTTC
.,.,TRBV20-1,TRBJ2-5,CSARDPPRWGGEETQYF,TGCAGTGCTAGAGATCCTCCGCGATGGGGCGGTGAAGAGACCCAGTACTTC
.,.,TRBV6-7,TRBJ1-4,CASTQVPAANEKLFF,TGTGCCAGCACCCAAGTCCCGGCCGCTAACGAAAAACTGTTTTTT
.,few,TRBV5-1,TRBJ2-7,CASRKGPLQYEQYF,TGCGCCAGCCGAAAGGGACCCCTCCAGTACGAGCAGTACTTC
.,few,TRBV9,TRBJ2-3,CASSAGQSASDTQYF,TGTGCCAGCAGCGCAGGCCAATCGGCCTCAGATACGCAGTATTTT
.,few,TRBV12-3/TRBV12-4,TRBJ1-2,CASSATVYGYTF,TGTGCCAGCAGTGCAACGGTCTATGGCTACACCTTC
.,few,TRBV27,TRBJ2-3,CASRRQFGDTQYF,TGTGCCAGCAGAAGACAGTTTGGAGATACGCAGTATTTT
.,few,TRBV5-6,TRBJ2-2,CASSFWWLPTGELFF,TGTGCCAGCAGCTTCTGGTGGCTACCCACCGGGGAGCTGTTTTTT
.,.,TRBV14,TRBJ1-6,CASSQTRPGSSPLHF,TGTGCCAGCAGCCAAACCCGCCCTGGGAGTTCACCCCTCCACTTT
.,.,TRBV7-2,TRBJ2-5,CASSLEGRGRGETQYF,TGTGCCAGCAGCTTAGAGGGGAGGGGGCGCGGAGAGACCCAGTACTTC
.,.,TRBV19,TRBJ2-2,CASKLWKNTGELFF,TGTGCCAGTAAATTGTGGAAGAACACCGGGGAGCTGTTTTTT
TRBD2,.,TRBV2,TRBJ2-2,CTISSNAALASHTGELFF,TGTACCATCAGTTCAAATGCGGCACTAGCGAGCCACACCGGGGAGCTGTTTTTT
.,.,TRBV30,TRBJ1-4,CAWSVFGGTNEKLFF,TGTGCCTGGAGTGTATTTGGGGGGACTAATGAAAAACTGTTTTTT
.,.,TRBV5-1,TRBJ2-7,CASSTRTPHSYEQYF,TGCGCCAGCAGCACACGGACACCGCACTCCTACGAGCAGTACTTC
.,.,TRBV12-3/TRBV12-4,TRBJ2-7,CASRKTGLFEQYF,TGTGCCAGCAGGAAAACAGGTTTGTTCGAGCAGTACTTC